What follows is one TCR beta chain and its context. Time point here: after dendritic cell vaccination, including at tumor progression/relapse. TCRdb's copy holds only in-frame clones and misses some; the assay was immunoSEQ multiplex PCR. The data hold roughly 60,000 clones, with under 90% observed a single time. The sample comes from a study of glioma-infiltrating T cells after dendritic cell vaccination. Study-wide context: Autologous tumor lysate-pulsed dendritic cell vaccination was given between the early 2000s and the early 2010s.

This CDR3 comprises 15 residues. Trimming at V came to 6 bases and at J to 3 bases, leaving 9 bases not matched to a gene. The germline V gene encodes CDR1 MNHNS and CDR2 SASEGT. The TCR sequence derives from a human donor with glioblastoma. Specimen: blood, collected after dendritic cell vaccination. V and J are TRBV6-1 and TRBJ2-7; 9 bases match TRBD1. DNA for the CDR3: TGTGCCAGCAGAAGACCGGGACAGGGCCGCTACGAGCAGTACTTC. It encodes CASRRPGQGRYEQYF.